Described below is a single T cell receptor beta chain sequence and its context. Its cognate antigen is unknown. Germline V CDR1 and CDR2: LGHNA, YSLEER. V gave up 3 bases and J gave up 0 bases, with 10 bases separating them. This CDR3 spans 15 amino acids. This entry comes from a study of cytomegalovirus exposure and HLA in healthy donors. Study conclusions and caveats: V- and J-gene trimming in TCR beta was tied to a missense DCLRE1C variant by an analysis performed later.

13 Jbeta primers and 60 Vbeta primers were used for the PCR. Generated by immunoSEQ multiplex PCR, the TCRdb table keeps only in-frame clones and is missing some. The table shows about 140,000 clones, with around 66% occurring only once. What was sequenced was PBMCs. V gene TRBV4-3 combines with J gene TRBJ2-3; weak D call: TRBD2 (6 bases). The TCR comes from a woman aged 55-69 years in good health and CMV-seronegative. The CDR3 loop reads CASSQGGVSTDTQYF. The CDR3 DNA follows: TGCGCCAGCAGCCAGGGCGGGGTTAGCACAGATACGCAGTATTTT.